This is a list of T cell receptor beta chains from one sample in a study of OX40 agonist ivuxolimab in advanced cancers. Libraries were prepared by immunoSEQ multiplex PCR; TCRdb keeps only in-frame clonotypes and omits some of them. The data contain 75,000 to 100,000 clones, around 88% of them singletons. The sample here was CD4+ or CD8+ T cells sorted from blood, taken in a trial of the OX40 agonist ivuxolimab. These receptors were collected from an adult with an advanced solid tumor such as melanoma, head and neck, liver or kidney cancer. The CDR3 runs from the conserved cysteine through the conserved F or W. D genes are given only for firm matches. Size is omitted from some rows. Given values are once, few, many or a class for expanded clones.

TRBV19	TRBJ1-2	once	-	CASSNRASNYGYTF	TGTGCCAGTAGTAACCGGGCCTCAAACTATGGCTACACCTTC
TRBV6-1	TRBJ1-1	-	-	CASREPGQNTEAFF	TGTGCCAGCAGAGAACCGGGACAGAACACTGAAGCTTTCTTT
TRBV9	TRBJ1-1	-	-	CASSVDVEGSEAFF	TGTGCCAGCAGCGTAGATGTGGAAGGGTCTGAAGCTTTCTTT
TRBV6-5	TRBJ2-3	-	-	CASARVFFPTDTQYF	TGTGCCAGCGCAAGGGTCTTTTTCCCTACAGATACGCAGTATTTT
TRBV11-2	TRBJ2-2	-	-	CASRRTGANTGELFF	TGTGCCAGCAGACGTACGGGGGCGAACACCGGGGAGCTGTTTTTT
TRBV11-3	TRBJ2-1	-	-	CASSGGSSDEQFF	TGTGCCAGCAGCGGGGGTTCCTCGGATGAGCAGTTCTTC
TRBV19	TRBJ1-2	-	-	CASSRTAFYGYTF	TGTGCCAGTAGTCGGACAGCATTCTATGGCTACACCTTC
TRBV2	TRBJ1-2	few	-	CASEDGEGYGYTF	TGTGCCAGCGAAGACGGGGAGGGCTATGGCTACACCTTC
TRBV28	TRBJ2-2	-	TRBD2	CASKRPLGGGSSGGELFF	TGTGCCAGCAAGAGACCCCTTGGCGGGGGGAGTTCGGGCGGGGAGCTGTTTTTT
TRBV7-9	TRBJ2-1	once	TRBD2	CASSLLAGGIYNEQFF	TGTGCCAGCAGCCTCCTAGCGGGGGGCATCTACAATGAGCAGTTCTTC
TRBV9	TRBJ2-6	-	-	CASSVQPISGANVLTF	TGTGCCAGCAGCGTACAACCGATCTCTGGGGCCAACGTCCTGACTTTC
TRBV6-1	TRBJ1-5	-	-	CASSTRDQPQHF	TGTGCCAGCAGTACCAGGGATCAGCCCCAGCATTTT
TRBV7-3	TRBJ2-5	-	-	CASSFGRQETQYF	TGTGCCAGCAGCTTCGGCAGACAAGAGACCCAGTACTTC
TRBV29-1	TRBJ1-2	-	-	CISGELGGYTF	TGCATATCCGGGGAATTAGGAGGCTACACCTTC
TRBV2	TRBJ1-4	-	TRBD1	CASSEGTGGEKLFF	TGTGCCAGCAGTGAGGGGACAGGCGGAGAAAAACTGTTTTTT
TRBV15	TRBJ1-2	-	TRBD1	CATSAPDRDLYGYTF	TGTGCCACCAGCGCTCCCGACAGGGATCTATATGGCTACACCTTC
TRBV5-4	TRBJ1-4	-	-	CASSLGGRSKLFF	TGTGCCAGCAGCTTAGGAGGACGGAGCAAACTGTTTTTT
TRBV9	TRBJ1-5	-	TRBD1	CASSSGQGVGQPQHF	TGTGCCAGCAGCTCCGGACAGGGCGTGGGACAGCCCCAGCATTTT
TRBV5-1	TRBJ2-5	-	TRBD2	CASSLGQVLAGEETQYF	TGCGCCAGCAGCTTAGGACAGGTGCTAGCGGGGGAAGAGACCCAGTACTTC
TRBV7-2	TRBJ2-3	-	-	CASSLEREDTQYF	TGTGCCAGCAGCTTAGAACGGGAAGATACGCAGTATTTT
TRBV6-1	TRBJ1-1	once	-	CASSEQPSADTEAFF	TGTGCCAGCAGTGAGCAACCCTCAGCCGACACTGAAGCTTTCTTT
TRBV10-2	TRBJ1-1	-	TRBD1	CASKKRQGSIANTEAFF	TGCGCCAGCAAGAAAAGACAGGGATCAATAGCTAACACTGAAGCTTTCTTT
TRBV18	TRBJ2-5	-	-	CASSLVREVGQETQYF	TGTGCCAGCTCCCTGGTAAGGGAGGTGGGACAAGAGACCCAGTACTTC
TRBV5-4	TRBJ2-2	-	-	CASSQATGELFF	TGTGCCAGCAGCCAAGCTACCGGGGAGCTGTTTTTT
TRBV11-2	TRBJ1-1	-	-	CASSDIAIGAFF	TGTGCCAGCAGCGACATAGCAATTGGGGCTTTCTTT
TRBV6-1	TRBJ1-5	-	-	CASRHLRASNQPQHF	TGTGCCAGCAGACACTTGCGGGCCAGCAATCAGCCCCAGCATTTT
TRBV19	TRBJ2-7	once	-	CASSDRSSSYEQYF	TGTGCCAGTAGCGACAGGTCTTCCTCCTACGAGCAGTACTTC
TRBV5-1	TRBJ2-5	few	-	CASSLAGGGAQETQYF	TGCGCCAGCAGCTTGGCTGGTGGGGGGGCACAAGAGACCCAGTACTTC
TRBV18	TRBJ1-4	-	-	CASSDRLEKLFF	TGTGCCAGCTCAGACAGGTTGGAAAAACTGTTTTTT
TRBV6-1	TRBJ1-1	-	-	CASTPGVTEAFF	TGTGCCAGCACTCCGGGGGTCACTGAAGCTTTCTTT
TRBV11-2	TRBJ2-3	-	-	CASSLLGRIDTQYF	TGTGCCAGCAGCTTACTAGGACGCATAGATACGCAGTATTTT
TRBV7-2	TRBJ2-5	-	TRBD2	CASRRRAGGQETQYF	TGTGCCAGCCGCCGCCGGGCGGGGGGACAAGAGACCCAGTACTTC
TRBV29-1	TRBJ2-2	-	-	CSVEGLPGTAGELFF	TGCAGCGTTGAAGGCCTCCCTGGGACTGCCGGGGAGCTGTTTTTT
TRBV15	TRBJ1-4	-	-	CATSRGDGVNEKLFF	TGTGCCACCAGCAGAGGAGACGGGGTTAATGAAAAACTGTTTTTT
TRBV10-3	TRBJ2-5	-	-	CAISDLVRGEETQYF	TGTGCCATCAGTGATTTAGTGAGGGGAGAAGAGACCCAGTACTTC
TRBV5-8	TRBJ2-7	-	TRBD2	CASSLGLVGTYEQYF	TGTGCCAGCAGCCTCGGACTAGTGGGGACGTACGAGCAGTACTTC
TRBV5-1	TRBJ1-5	-	-	CASSLDGQLSNQPQHF	TGCGCCAGCAGCTTGGACGGACAGCTTAGCAATCAGCCCCAGCATTTT
TRBV5-4	TRBJ2-1	-	-	CASSRLQGDYNEQFF	TGTGCCAGCAGCCGCCTGCAGGGAGACTACAATGAGCAGTTCTTC
TRBV18	TRBJ2-1	-	-	CASSPNLRNEQFF	TGTGCCAGCTCACCTAACCTACGGAATGAGCAGTTCTTC
TRBV5-1	TRBJ2-7	-	-	CASSQTGTPYEQYF	TGCGCCAGCAGCCAAACAGGGACCCCCTACGAGCAGTACTTC
TRBV5-1	TRBJ2-6	-	-	CASSFRVVHSSGANVLTF	TGCGCCAGCAGCTTCCGGGTCGTACATAGCTCTGGGGCCAACGTCCTGACTTTC
TRBV10-3	TRBJ1-5	-	-	CAISERGAGQPQHF	TGTGCCATCAGTGAACGGGGAGCAGGTCAGCCCCAGCATTTT
TRBV28	TRBJ1-4	few	-	CASSFSGGPNEKLFF	TGTGCCAGCAGTTTTAGTGGAGGACCGAATGAAAAACTGTTTTTT
TRBV19	TRBJ1-1	-	-	CASSRDTEAFF	TGTGCCAGTAGTCGCGACACTGAAGCTTTCTTT
TRBV7-9	TRBJ1-4	-	TRBD1	CASSLVGQGEKLFF	TGTGCCAGCAGCTTAGTGGGACAGGGGGAAAAACTGTTTTTT
TRBV19	TRBJ1-3	-	-	CASSIVGSPNSGNTIYF	TGTGCCAGTAGTATAGTTGGCAGTCCTAACTCTGGAAACACCATATATTTT
TRBV7-9	TRBJ2-7	-	-	CASSMDSYEQYF	TGTGCCAGCAGCATGGACAGCTACGAGCAGTACTTC
TRBV6-6	TRBJ2-7	once	TRBD2	CASSASGAVEQYF	TGTGCCAGCAGTGCGAGCGGGGCTGTCGAGCAGTACTTC
TRBV7-2	TRBJ1-1	-	-	CASTTLAGGAFF	TGTGCCAGCACCACCCTCGCGGGGGGGGCTTTCTTT
TRBV2	TRBJ1-2	-	TRBD1	CASTTGNYGYTF	TGTGCCAGCACGACAGGGAACTATGGCTACACCTTC
TRBV19	TRBJ2-2	-	-	CASSPLILGELFF	TGTGCCAGTAGTCCACTCATCCTCGGGGAGCTGTTTTTT
TRBV14	TRBJ1-1	-	TRBD1	CASSHRLGTVEAFF	TGTGCCAGCAGCCACCGTCTCGGGACAGTTGAAGCTTTCTTT
TRBV28	TRBJ2-7	-	-	CASSPGLPYEQYF	TGTGCCAGCAGCCCGGGACTCCCCTACGAGCAGTACTTC
TRBV11-2	TRBJ2-7	-	-	CASSRLGGSEQYF	TGTGCCAGCAGCCGTTTGGGGGGAAGCGAGCAGTACTTC
TRBV6-5	TRBJ1-2	-	-	CASSPDTNYGYTF	TGTGCCAGCAGTCCCGACACTAACTATGGCTACACCTTC
TRBV4-2	TRBJ2-7	few	-	CASSQDPRESEQYF	TGTGCCAGCAGCCAGGACCCTAGGGAATCCGAGCAGTACTTC
TRBV14	TRBJ1-1	-	-	CASSPLQNTEAFF	TGTGCCAGCAGCCCACTCCAGAACACTGAAGCTTTCTTT
TRBV7-2	TRBJ2-4	-	-	CASSLGWAKNIQYF	TGTGCCAGCAGCCTAGGGTGGGCCAAAAACATTCAGTACTTC
TRBV18	TRBJ1-3	-	-	CASSPSGSFSGNTIYF	TGTGCCAGCTCACCTTCCGGGTCTTTCTCTGGAAACACCATATATTTT
TRBV29-1	TRBJ2-1	-	TRBD1	CSARLPVGTVGNEQFF	TGCAGCGCTAGACTCCCGGTTGGGACAGTGGGCAATGAGCAGTTCTTC